This TCR beta chain was sequenced for a study of patients and donors after allogeneic stem cell transplantation. CDR3 size: 12 residues. The V gene's germline CDR1 is SQVTM and CDR2 ANQGSEA. The trim removed 6 bases at V and 4 bases at J, leaving 2 bases unmatched. TCRdb re-called the RT-PCR reads through MiXCR, storing one row per CDR3 protein. The table has about 76,000 distinct CDR3 sequences, around 27% seen once. The chain links TRBV29-1 to TRBJ1-1; 10 nucleotides match TRBD1. The sequenced material came from blood, either unsorted or a sorted T cell fraction (not recorded which). The sequence was collected from a human donor who was either an allogeneic HSCT recipient or a stem cell or donor lymphocyte infusion donor (not recorded which). It is not recorded whose cells these are; they may come from a transplant donor. CDR3 nucleotides: TGCAGCGTCGGGACAGGGGTCACTGAAGCTTTCTTT. Protein: CSVGTGVTEAFF.